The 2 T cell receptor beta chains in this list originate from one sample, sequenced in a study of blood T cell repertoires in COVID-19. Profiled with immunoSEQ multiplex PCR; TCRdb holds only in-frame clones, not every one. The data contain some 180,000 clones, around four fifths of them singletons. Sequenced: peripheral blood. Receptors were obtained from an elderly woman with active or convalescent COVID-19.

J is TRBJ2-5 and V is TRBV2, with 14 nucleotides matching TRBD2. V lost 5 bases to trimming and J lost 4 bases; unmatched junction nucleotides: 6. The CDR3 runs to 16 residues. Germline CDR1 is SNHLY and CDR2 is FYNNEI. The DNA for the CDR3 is TGTGCCAGCAGTTGGACTAGCGGGGGGTCGGGAGAGACCCAGTACTTC. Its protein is CASSWTSGGSGETQYF.

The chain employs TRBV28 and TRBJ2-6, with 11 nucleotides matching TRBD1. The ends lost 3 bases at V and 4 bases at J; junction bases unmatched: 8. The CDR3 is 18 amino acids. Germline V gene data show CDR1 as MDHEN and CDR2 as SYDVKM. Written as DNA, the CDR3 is TGTGCCAGCAGTTTGTCGGACAGGGGGCCGCTAGGGGCCAACGTCCTGACTTTC. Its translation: CASSLSDRGPLGANVLTF.